Listed here are 14 T cell receptor beta chains from one sample, sequenced in a study of cytomegalovirus exposure and HLA in healthy donors. The method was immunoSEQ multiplex PCR; TCRdb's version includes in-frame clones alone and lacks a portion of them. The sample has 140,000 to 150,000 clones; 94% are singletons. Sequenced sample: PBMCs. These receptors were collected from a man between 18 and 35 years old in good health and CMV-seropositive.

The chain combines TRBV15 with TRBJ2-1; TRBD2 matches at 14 bases. Germline V gene data show CDR1 as LNHNV and CDR2 as YYDKDF (reference sequence). The CDR3 loop spans 15 amino acids. With 6 bases clipped from V and 10 bases from J, the junction kept 8 bases outside the gene matches. Here the CDR3 reads CATRTGTSGRGEQFF. CDR3 sequence (DNA): TGTGCCACCAGAACAGGGACTAGCGGGAGAGGCGAGCAGTTCTTC. The full variable domain, rest sourced from reference TRBV15 and TRBJ2-1, is DAMVIQNPRYQVTQFGKPVTLSCSQTLNHNVMYWYQQKSSQAPKLLFHYYDKDFNNEADTPDNFQSRRPNTSFCFLDIRSPGLGDTAMYLCATRTGTSGRGEQFFGPGTRLTVL.

The chain uses TRBV5-1 and TRBJ2-7; D is unresolved. Germline assignment: CDR1 SGHRS and CDR2 YFSETQ. Trimming removed 4 bases at V and 5 bases at J, with 10 bases between. The CDR3 length is 12 residues. For the CDR3, the DNA is TGCGCCAGCAGCCCACAACCGAACGAGCAGTACTTC. Amino acid sequence: CASSPQPNEQYF.

The chain is built from TRBV15 and TRBJ2-1; D call uncertain. Germline loops: CDR1 LNHNV, CDR2 YYDKDF (reference sequence). Trimming shortened V by 0 bases and J by 9 bases, and 9 bases separated the two germline ends. CDR3 length: 13 residues. CDR3 nucleotide sequence: TGTGCCACCAGCAGAGATCTTACTGGTGAGCAGTTCTTC. Its protein product is CATSRDLTGEQFF.

This chain uses TRBV7-2 with TRBJ2-5; 14 bases map to TRBD2. With V trimmed by 4 bases and J by 4 bases, 8 bases remained unmatched. CDR3 length: 17 amino acids. Per germline, CDR1 SGHTA and CDR2 FQGNSA. CDR3 DNA: TGTGCCAGCAGCTCCGGGACTAGCGGGAGTCGGGCAGAGACCCAGTACTTC. This translates into CASSSGTSGSRAETQYF. Full variable domain (missing parts from reference TRBV7-2 and TRBJ2-5): GAGVSQSPSNKVTEKGKDVELRCDPISGHTALYWYRQSLGQGLEFLIYFQGNSAPDKSGLPSDRFSAERTGGSVSTLTIQRTQQEDSAVYLCASSSGTSGSRAETQYFGPGTRLLVL.

This sequence joins TRBV27 and TRBJ2-5, with TRBD2 matching 10 bases. CDR3 length: 17 amino acids. V lost 6 bases, J lost 5 bases, and 15 bases stayed unmatched. The V gene's germline CDR1 is MNHEY and CDR2 SMNVEV (reference sequence). The CDR3 sequence: CASSLESGRAERETQYF. The CDR3 nucleotides are TGTGCCAGCAGCCTAGAGAGCGGGAGGGCCGAGCGGGAGACCCAGTACTTC.

The sample holds one count of this clone. This chain joins TRBV30 and TRBJ2-7; 11 bases are a match to TRBD2. CDR1 and CDR2 (germline): GTSNPN, SVGIG (reference sequence). This CDR3 region has 15 residues. The ends lost 0 bases at V and 4 bases at J; junction bases unmatched: 5. The CDR3 sequence: CAWSVWTSGPYEQYF. In DNA, the CDR3 is TGTGCCTGGAGTGTATGGACTAGCGGGCCTTACGAGCAGTACTTC. The variable domain in full, with the rest retrieved from reference TRBV30 and TRBJ2-7, is SQTIHQWPATLVQPVGSPLSLECTVEGTSNPNLYWYRQAAGRGLQLLFYSVGIGQISSEVPQNLSASRPQDRQFILSSKKLLLSDSGFYLCAWSVWTSGPYEQYFGPGTRLTVT.

This rearrangement joins TRBV28 to TRBJ2-7; no firm D call. Germline V gene lookup returns CDR1 MDHEN and CDR2 SYDVKM. V lost 4 bases to trimming and J lost 5 bases, with 18 bases between them. There are 15 residues in the CDR3. The CDR3 region is CASSSNPIRVDEQYF. The CDR3 DNA follows: TGTGCCAGCAGTTCAAACCCGATACGAGTCGACGAGCAGTACTTC.

This chain uses TRBV27 with TRBJ2-3; TRBD2 matches at 10 bases. Germline V gene data show CDR1 as MNHEY and CDR2 as SMNVEV (reference sequence). J lost 2 bases, V lost 9 bases, and 17 bases had no gene match. The CDR3 runs to 18 residues. The CDR3 region is CASTFPLSGRENTDTQYF. CDR3 nucleotide sequence: TGTGCCAGTACTTTTCCCTTGAGCGGGAGGGAGAACACAGATACGCAGTATTTT.

The chain joins TRBV2 to TRBJ1-1; unclear D gene. The CDR3 is 14 amino acids. The V gene lost 1 base and the J gene lost 4 bases, with 10 bases spanning the gap. Germline lookup yields CDR1 SNHLY and CDR2 FYNNEI. As DNA, the CDR3 is TGTGCCAGCAGTGAAGTTCGCAGATCCACTGAAGCTTTCTTT. Translation gives CASSEVRRSTEAFF. Drawing the rest from reference TRBV2 and TRBJ1-1, the complete variable domain is EPEVTQTPSHQVTQMGQEVILRCVPISNHLYFYWYRQILGQKVEFLVSFYNNEISEKSEIFDDQFSVERPDGSNFTLKIRSTKLEDSAMYFCASSEVRRSTEAFFGQGTRLTVV.

The chain combines TRBV19 with TRBJ1-2; 7 nucleotides agree with TRBD1. Germline trimming cut 3 bases from V and 4 bases from J; bases unmatched to any gene: 5. Per germline, CDR1 LNHDA and CDR2 SQIVND (reference sequence). The CDR3 has 14 amino acids. Here the CDR3 DNA reads TGTGCCAGTAGTATGTCCCAGGGGGTCTATGGCTACACCTTC. Protein: CASSMSQGVYGYTF.

This chain links TRBV5-1 with TRBJ1-2; no reliable D call. V lost 6 bases to trimming and J lost 8 bases, with 17 bases between them. The CDR3 has 13 residues. From germline, CDR1 is SGHRS and CDR2 YFSETQ. The CDR3 loop is CASTVGSPDGYTF. The CDR3 DNA follows: TGCGCCAGCACCGTAGGGAGTCCGGACGGCTACACCTTC.

The chain has TRBV18 and TRBJ2-3; the D gene is possibly TRBD2 (5 bases). The CDR3 consists of 15 residues. Germline CDR1 and CDR2: KGHSH and LQKENI. With 3 bases removed from V and 4 bases from J, the gap between germline ends came to 14 bases. The DNA for the CDR3 is TGTGCCAGCTCACCGATCAACGGGGTGCCAGATACGCAGTATTTT. The encoded protein is CASSPINGVPDTQYF.

On this clone itself: The sample contains more than one DNA sequence encoding this CDR3. The V call is TRBV7-2, the J call TRBJ1-5; no definite D call. The ends were cut back, 2 bases at V and 2 bases at J, with 4 bases in the middle. Looked up from germline, CDR1 is SGHTA and CDR2 is FQGNSA. This CDR3 spans 13 amino acids. The chain's CDR3 is CASSLRGNQPQHF. The DNA for the CDR3 is TGTGCCAGCAGCTTACGGGGCAATCAGCCCCAGCATTTT. Based on the CDR3 plus reference TRBV7-2 and TRBJ1-5, the full variable domain is GAGVSQSPSNKVTEKGKDVELRCDPISGHTALYWYRQSLGQGLEFLIYFQGNSAPDKSGLPSDRFSAERTGGSVSTLTIQRTQQEDSAVYLCASSLRGNQPQHFGDGTRLSIL.

V and J are TRBV7-9 and TRBJ1-2; unclear D gene. Germline V gene sequence: CDR1 SEHNR, CDR2 FQNEAQ (reference sequence). V lost 6 bases and J 2 bases, leaving 10 bases between the germline ends. The CDR3 runs 13 residues. The CDR3 reads CASRGAENYGYTF. The CDR3 DNA is TGTGCCAGCAGGGGCGCTGAAAACTATGGCTACACCTTC.